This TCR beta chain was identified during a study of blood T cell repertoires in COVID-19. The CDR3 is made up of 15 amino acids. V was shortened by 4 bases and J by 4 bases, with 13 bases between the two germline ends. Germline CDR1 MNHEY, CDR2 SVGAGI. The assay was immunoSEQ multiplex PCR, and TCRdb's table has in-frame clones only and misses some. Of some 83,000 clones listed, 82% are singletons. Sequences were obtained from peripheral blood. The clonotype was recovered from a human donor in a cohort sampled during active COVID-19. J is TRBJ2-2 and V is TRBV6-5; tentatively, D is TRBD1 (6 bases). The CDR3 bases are TGTGCCAGCAGTTTCCTCTCAGGGGCCACCGGGGAGCTGTTTTTT. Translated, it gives CASSFLSGATGELFF.